The 29 T cell receptor beta chains below were found in one sample sequenced in a study of CD8+ T cells in alopecia areata. Treatment given: oral pan-JAK inhibitor, 5-10 mg twice daily. Reverse transcribed after extraction, RNA yielded cDNA as the sequencing template. Method: immunoSEQ multiplex PCR; TCRdb's copy keeps in-frame clones and lacks some. The sample lists about 110,000 clones; roughly 50% were seen once. Sequenced here: CD4+ T cells sorted from blood, sampled at week 24, from a patient treated with tofacitinib. The receptors originated from a human donor with alopecia areata.

The chain has TRBV30 and TRBJ2-3, with TRBD2 matching over 7 bases. The CDR3 extends over 15 amino acids. From germline, CDR1 is GTSNPN and CDR2 SVGIG (reference sequence). V trimming: 0 bases; J trimming: 3 bases; junction bases outside the gene matches: 6. Here the CDR3 DNA reads TGTGCCTGGAGTGTCGAGCGGGGACCGACAGATACGCAGTATTTT. This gives the protein CAWSVERGPTDTQYF.

The chain is built from TRBV5-1 and TRBJ2-1, with 8 positions matching TRBD1. V was pared by 0 bases and J by 5 bases, with 1 base of the junction left unmatched. CDR1 is SGHRS and CDR2 is YFSETQ in the germline V gene. The CDR3 consists of 14 residues. CDR3 sequence (DNA): TGCGCCAGCAGCTTGGTGGGACAGGACAATGAGCAGTTCTTC. This encodes CASSLVGQDNEQFF.

The CDR3 is CAWSRTLAGNTIYF. CDR3 DNA: TGTGCCTGGAGTCGGACTTTGGCTGGAAACACCATATATTTT. V usage is TRBV30 and J usage is TRBJ1-3, with unresolved D. The germline V gene has CDR1 GTSNPN and CDR2 SVGIG (reference sequence). V lost 2 bases to trimming and J lost 2 bases, with 10 bases between them. The CDR3 has 14 amino acids.

This clone came up many times. V is TRBV5-1 and J is TRBJ2-1; 9 bases agree with TRBD2. The V and J ends lost 4 bases and 9 bases, in that order; junction bases with no gene match: 11. The germline V gene has CDR1 SGHRS and CDR2 YFSETQ. The CDR3 has 15 residues. Here the CDR3 reads CASSPGRGGAGEQFF. DNA of the CDR3: TGCGCCAGCAGCCCCGGCCGCGGGGGGGCGGGTGAGCAGTTCTTC.

This sequence joins TRBV30 and TRBJ1-1; 10 nucleotides match TRBD1. The CDR3 has 15 amino acids. Trimming removed 6 bases from V and 0 bases from J; junction bases left unmatched: 7. Germline CDR1 GTSNPN, CDR2 SVGIG (reference sequence). The CDR3 DNA reads as TGTGCCTGTCCGGGACAGGGGATTATGAACACTGAAGCTTTCTTT. Protein sequence: CACPGQGIMNTEAFF.

This clone was recorded a few times. The chain links TRBV30 to TRBJ1-5; D perhaps matches TRBD1 (5 bases). The length of the CDR3 is 13 residues. In germline, CDR1 is GTSNPN, CDR2 SVGIG (reference sequence). V lost 3 bases to trimming and J lost 9 bases, with 15 bases between them. The CDR3 coding sequence is TGTGCCTGGAGCGAGACTGGGCAGGGGCCCCAGCATTTT. Residues: CAWSETGQGPQHF.

The chain employs TRBV7-2 and TRBJ2-6; D unresolved. Trimming pared 4 bases from V and 2 bases from J, leaving 9 bases between. Looked up from germline, CDR1 is SGHTA and CDR2 is FQGNSA. This CDR3 has 15 residues. CDR3 in DNA: TGTGCCAGCAGCTCCGCAGGAGCTGGGGCCAACGTCCTGACTTTC. Translating it yields CASSSAGAGANVLTF.

The genes are TRBV30 and TRBJ1-4, with 7 bases lining up with TRBD1. Germline CDR1 reads GTSNPN; CDR2 reads SVGIG (reference sequence). V trimming: 3 bases; J trimming: 8 bases; junction bases outside the gene matches: 6. The CDR3 is 13 amino acids. The CDR3 sequence is CAWRTGLREKLFF. The CDR3 DNA is TGTGCCTGGAGGACAGGGCTACGGGAAAAACTGTTTTTT.

This chain uses TRBV4-3 with TRBJ1-1; D ambiguous. The V and J ends lost 3 bases and 2 bases respectively, with 10 bases between them. Germline assignment: CDR1 LGHNA and CDR2 YSLEER. The CDR3 extends over 14 amino acids. The CDR3 DNA follows: TGCGCCAGCAGCCATGTGCTGGGCAACACTGAAGCTTTCTTT. Encoded protein: CASSHVLGNTEAFF.

The V and J genes are TRBV5-1 and TRBJ1-2; no clear D gene. Between the trimmed V and J ends, which lost 4 bases and 4 bases, there was a span of 8 bases. The CDR3 contains 12 residues. Germline V gene lookup returns CDR1 SGHRS and CDR2 YFSETQ. This CDR3 is CASSQESYGYTF. CDR3 DNA: TGCGCCAGCAGCCAGGAGAGCTATGGCTACACCTTC.

The rearrangement joins TRBV7-9 to TRBJ2-7; the D gene is possibly TRBD1 (5 bases). V shed 1 base and J shed 5 bases, with 9 bases lying between them. Germline-derived CDR1 and CDR2 are SEHNR and FQNEAQ (reference sequence). CDR3 length: 13 amino acids. The CDR3 region has the DNA TGTGCCAGCAGCTTAGAGGGGATCCACGAGCAGTACTTC. Its protein product is CASSLEGIHEQYF.

The chain uses TRBV2 and TRBJ1-1, with a tentative D call TRBD1 (5 bases). The CDR3 runs 15 residues. Trimming cost V 7 bases and J 3 bases, with 18 bases left between them. The V gene's germline CDR1 is SNHLY and CDR2 FYNNEI. Here the CDR3 DNA reads TGTGCCAGCAAGGGAGGGGCGGGAAAGGACACTGAAGCTTTCTTT. Translating gives CASKGGAGKDTEAFF.

V and J are TRBV5-4 and TRBJ1-2; 9 bases fit TRBD1. The CDR3 sequence is 15 residues long. Germline V gene sequence: CDR1 SGHNT, CDR2 YYREEE (reference sequence). The V segment lost 1 base and the J segment 5 bases; nucleotides outside the gene matches: 6. The CDR3 coding sequence is TGTGCCAGCAGCTTGAGAGGGACAGGGTGGTATGGCTACACCTTC. It is translated as CASSLRGTGWYGYTF.

The chain uses TRBV5-1 and TRBJ1-1; possibly TRBD1 for D (5 bases). Germline CDR1 and CDR2: SGHRS and YFSETQ. With 2 bases removed from V and 5 bases from J, the gap between germline ends came to 10 bases. The CDR3 extends over 13 amino acids. The CDR3 loop is CASSFKGTTEAFF. The CDR3 DNA follows: TGCGCCAGCAGCTTTAAGGGGACGACTGAAGCTTTCTTT.

The chain combines TRBV29-1 with TRBJ2-5; 12 nucleotides line up with TRBD2. This CDR3 spans 15 amino acids. Trimming at V came to 3 bases and at J to 7 bases, leaving 9 bases not matched to a gene. CDR1 is SQVTM, CDR2 ANQGSEA, per germline. The CDR3 bases are TGCAGCGTTGAGACTAGCGGGGGAAGAAGTGGGACCCAGTACTTC. Translating gives CSVETSGGRSGTQYF.

The chain has TRBV30 and TRBJ2-1; the D is unclear. V was clipped by 0 bases and J by 8 bases, with 5 bases between them. The CDR3 runs to 11 residues. Germline V lookup: CDR1 GTSNPN, CDR2 SVGIG (reference sequence). This CDR3 reads CAWSVSDEQFF. As DNA, the CDR3 is TGTGCCTGGAGTGTGTCGGATGAGCAGTTCTTC.

This clone occurred a few times. This sequence joins TRBV5-1 and TRBJ2-5, with 8 bases lining up with TRBD1. Trimming at V came to 0 bases and at J to 5 bases, leaving 3 bases not matched to a gene. The CDR3 sequence is 14 residues long. In germline, CDR1 is SGHRS, CDR2 YFSETQ. In DNA form, the CDR3 reads TGCGCCAGCAGCTTGGGGACAGGGAGCGAGACCCAGTACTTC. Its protein product is CASSLGTGSETQYF.

V and J are TRBV6-5 and TRBJ1-2; 11 positions agree with TRBD1. After removal of 0 bases from V and 8 bases from J, the junction contained 5 bases not matched to a gene. Germline assignment: CDR1 MNHEY and CDR2 SVGAGI. The CDR3 is 15 residues long. CDR3 region: CASSYSGWTGGGYTF. For the CDR3, the DNA is TGTGCCAGCAGTTACTCGGGTTGGACAGGGGGCGGCTACACCTTC.

The rearrangement links TRBV4-2 to TRBJ1-5, with a possible D match to TRBD1 (5 bases). Germline assignment: CDR1 LGHNA and CDR2 YNFKEQ. The CDR3 has 16 residues. Deletions cut 4 bases from V and 3 bases from J, with 16 bases between. CDR3 protein: CASSPIAGRDNQPQHF. The CDR3 DNA follows: TGTGCCAGCAGCCCGATTGCGGGCAGGGACAATCAGCCCCAGCATTTT.

The V call is TRBV18, the J call TRBJ2-1; 8 bases fit TRBD1. J was trimmed by 7 bases and V by 5 bases; bases with no gene match: 10. CDR1 KGHSH and CDR2 LQKENI come from the germline V gene. This CDR3 has 15 residues. The chain's CDR3 is CASSKQGVLGNEQFF. CDR3 nucleotides: TGTGCCAGCTCAAAACAGGGGGTGCTCGGGAATGAGCAGTTCTTC.

CDR3 protein: CASSTGRNEGYTF. Written as DNA, the CDR3 is TGTGCCAGCAGTACGGGACGGAATGAGGGCTACACCTTC. This chain joins TRBV2 and TRBJ1-2; D possibly corresponds to TRBD1 (5 bases). The CDR3 sequence is 13 residues long. CDR1 and CDR2 (germline): SNHLY, FYNNEI. V gave up 5 bases and J gave up 8 bases, with 15 bases separating them.

About this clone: At one of its ends the junction is not consistent with the germline gene, which may arise from a read error. The rearrangement joins TRBV6-6 to TRBJ2-7; 10 bases map to TRBD1. CDR3 size: 15 residues. Germline lookup yields CDR1 MNHNY and CDR2 SVGAGI (reference sequence). CDR3 nucleotide sequence: TGTGCCAGCAGTTATGGGGACAGGGGCTCCAACGAGCAGTACTTC. This sequence encodes CASSYGDRGSNEQYF.

V is TRBV4-1 and J is TRBJ1-4; D not certain. CDR3 length: 14 amino acids. V lost 4 bases and J 8 bases, leaving 14 bases between the germline ends. In germline, CDR1 is MGHRA, CDR2 YSYEKL. CDR3 nucleotide sequence: TGCGCCAGCAGCCCCGCGGACCAGAGGGAAAAACTGTTTTTT. It yields the protein CASSPADQREKLFF.

In the case of this clone: The junction and the germline gene differ at one end; a read error may be behind it. The genes are TRBV5-1 and TRBJ2-7, with TRBD1 identical over 7 bases. The CDR3 loop spans 15 amino acids. Germline values: CDR1 SGHRS, CDR2 YFSETQ. CDR3 sequence (DNA): TGCGCCAGCAGCTCAGTCGTAGGGGGCAGTGAGGACAGACACTTC. Its protein is CASSSVVGGSEDRHF.

V is TRBV18 and J is TRBJ2-5; TRBD2 aligns across 9 bases. After removal of 2 bases from V and 2 bases from J, the junction contained 3 bases not matched to a gene. This CDR3 comprises 15 residues. Germline loops: CDR1 KGHSH, CDR2 LQKENI. CDR3 nucleotide sequence: TGTGCCAGCTCACCAAACGGACTAGCGCAAGAGACCCAGTACTTC. The encoded protein is CASSPNGLAQETQYF.

V gene TRBV4-3 combines with J gene TRBJ2-5; D might be TRBD2 (5 bases). Trimming took off 7 bases at V and 11 bases at J, with 26 bases between the two ends. The CDR3 runs to 15 residues. Germline CDR1 and CDR2: LGHNA and YSLEER. As DNA, the CDR3 is TGCGCCAGCAAACTCACTCCCTCTGGGCAGGAGGCGCAGTACTTC. Translated, it gives CASKLTPSGQEAQYF.

V gene TRBV5-1 combines with J gene TRBJ2-1; D assignment may be TRBD1 or TRBD2 (5 bases each). This CDR3 spans 14 amino acids. The V end was cut by 4 bases, the J end by 4 bases, with 12 bases between. Germline values: CDR1 SGHRS, CDR2 YFSETQ. CDR3 region: CASSRDPQYNEQFF. The CDR3 DNA follows: TGCGCCAGCAGCAGGGACCCCCAATACAATGAGCAGTTCTTC.

Only a few counts were recorded for this clone. The chain couples TRBV6-6 to TRBJ2-1, with D possibly called TRBD1 or TRBD2 (5 bases each). The CDR3 runs 12 residues. V lost 4 bases, J lost 6 bases, and 7 bases lay in between. Germline CDR1 is MNHNY and CDR2 is SVGAGI (reference sequence). The CDR3 region has the DNA TGTGCCAGCAGTTTCGGGACCAATGAGCAGTTCTTC. Residues: CASSFGTNEQFF.

Worth noting for this clone: Its ends do not fully match the called genes, so a read error is possible. CDR3 in amino acids: CASSLGSRTSYEQYF. The CDR3 DNA reads as TGTGCCAGCAGCCTAGGGAGTCGAACGTCCTACGAGCAGTACTTC. This chain uses TRBV13 with TRBJ2-7; a possible D gene is TRBD2 (5 bases). The CDR3 consists of 15 residues. CDR1 PRHDT and CDR2 FYEKMQ come from the germline V gene (reference sequence).